This T cell receptor beta chain was profiled in a study of Ad26.COV2.S vaccination and SARS-CoV-2 variants. Findings and limits, study-wide: The breadth of spike-specific CD8+ and CD4+ T cell responses after vaccination was reportedly substantial. TCR breadth and depth analyses may have underestimated total T cell responses.

Sample treatment: 19 received Ad26.COV2.S at low or high dose, single or two shots; roughly 5 received placebo; per-sample allocation not given. The samples date from day 63 after the first vaccine or placebo injection. This CDR3 region has 17 residues. The V gene's germline CDR1 is SEHNR and CDR2 FQNEAQ (reference sequence). The V end lost 7 bases, the J end lost 9 bases, and 28 bases lay between the germline ends. The repertoire was sequenced with immunoSEQ multiplex PCR; TCRdb's copy has only in-frame clones and lacks some. The sample consists of 290,000 or so clones, around 87% of them appearing once. About this clone itself: The antigen is undetermined.

The TCR comes from a person aged 18-60 years who received the Ad26.COV2.S COVID-19 vaccine or a placebo. The starting material was peripheral blood, obtained in a trial of Ad26.COV2.S vaccine versus placebo. V and J are TRBV7-9 and TRBJ2-1, with D unclear. CDR3 nucleotide sequence: TGTGCCAGCACAATAATGGGTGAACTACCGGAGACCGGTGAGCAGTTCTTC. This encodes CASTIMGELPETGEQFF.